In its sample, the clone carrying this T cell receptor (beta chain) was seen many times. Antigen unknown. The data belong to a study of T cell repertoires in cytomegalovirus infection. Broader study findings: HLA-C-restricted CMV clonotypes gave the most frequent clonotype in two of eight donors.

The V segment lost 4 bases and the J segment 4 bases; nucleotides outside the gene matches: 9. CDR1 is SGHTA and CDR2 is FQGNSA in the germline V gene. The CDR3 spans 15 residues. TCRdb re-called the reads through MiXCR, storing one row per CDR3 protein. The sample includes about 330,000 distinct CDR3 sequences, more than 9% of them seen just once. Sequences were obtained from PBMCs. This clonotype was sampled from a human donor in good health (CMV status not recorded). Some clones in this sample may be carry-over from other donors' samples. The chain links TRBV7-2 to TRBJ2-5, with 7 bases matching TRBD2. The CDR3 sequence: CASSYLSGGGETQYF. The CDR3 DNA is TGTGCCAGCAGCTACCTTTCCGGCGGGGGAGAGACCCAGTACTTC.